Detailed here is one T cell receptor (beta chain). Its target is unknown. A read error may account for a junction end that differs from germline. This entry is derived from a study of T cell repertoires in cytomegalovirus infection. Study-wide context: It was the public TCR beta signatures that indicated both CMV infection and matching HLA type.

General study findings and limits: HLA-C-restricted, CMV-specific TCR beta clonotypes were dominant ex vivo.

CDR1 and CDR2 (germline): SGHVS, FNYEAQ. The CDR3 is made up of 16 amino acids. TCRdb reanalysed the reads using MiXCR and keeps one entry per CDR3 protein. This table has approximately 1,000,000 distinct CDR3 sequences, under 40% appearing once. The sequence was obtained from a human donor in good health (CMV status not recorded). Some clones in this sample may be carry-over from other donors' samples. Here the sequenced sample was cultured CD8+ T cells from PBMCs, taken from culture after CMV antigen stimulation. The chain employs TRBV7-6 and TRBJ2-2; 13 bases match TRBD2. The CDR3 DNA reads TGTGTCAGCAGCTTAAGACTAGCGGGGGGTACCGGGGAGCTGTTTTTT. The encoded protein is CVSSLRLAGGTGELFF.